Below are 24 T cell receptor beta chains sequenced from a single sample in a study of cytomegalovirus exposure and HLA in healthy donors. Assay used: immunoSEQ multiplex PCR; TCRdb lists only in-frame clones, some missing. The sample carries tens of thousands of clones, more than 85% recorded once. The sample comprised PBMCs. The receptor set was obtained from a woman between 18 and 30 years old in good health and CMV-seronegative.

The rearrangement links TRBV19 to TRBJ1-5; D unresolved. The V end was cut by 5 bases, the J end by 0 bases, with 14 bases between. Germline-derived CDR1 and CDR2 are LNHDA and SQIVND (reference sequence). The CDR3 extends over 16 amino acids. The CDR3 loop is CASSAKGGFSNQPQHF. The CDR3 nucleotides are TGTGCCAGTAGTGCAAAAGGAGGGTTTAGCAATCAGCCCCAGCATTTT.

V gene TRBV7-9 combines with J gene TRBJ2-5, with 9 bases matching TRBD1. The germline V gene has CDR1 SEHNR and CDR2 FQNEAQ (reference sequence). Unmatched junction bases numbered 9, after V lost 6 bases and J lost 4 bases. The CDR3 runs to 15 residues. This chain's CDR3 is CASRPNPGQGETQYF. CDR3 coding DNA: TGTGCCAGCAGACCAAATCCGGGACAGGGAGAGACCCAGTACTTC.

The chain is built from TRBV19 and TRBJ2-7; 10 nucleotides match TRBD1. Germline loops: CDR1 LNHDA, CDR2 SQIVND (reference sequence). This CDR3 spans 13 amino acids. The V gene end was trimmed by 5 bases and the J gene end by 5 bases; junction bases not matched to a gene: 3. CDR3 residues: CASSRTGGDEQYV. The DNA for the CDR3 is TGTGCCAGTAGTCGGACAGGGGGGGACGAGCAGTACGTC.

The chain uses TRBV5-1 and TRBJ2-7, with 13 bases matching TRBD2. The CDR3 length is 15 residues. Trimming took 0 bases from V and 6 from J; bases not matched to a gene: 3. From germline, CDR1 is SGHRS and CDR2 YFSETQ. CDR3 sequence: CASSLGTSGGGEQYF. The CDR3 DNA sequence: TGCGCCAGCAGCTTGGGGACTAGCGGGGGCGGCGAGCAGTACTTC. Using reference TRBV5-1 and TRBJ2-7 for the parts outside the CDR3, the full variable domain is KAGVTQTPRYLIKTRGQQVTLSCSPISGHRSVSWYQQTPGQGLQFLFEYFSETQRNKGNFPGRFSGRQFSNSRSEMNVSTLELGDSALYLCASSLGTSGGGEQYFGPGTRLTVT.

The chain combines TRBV7-9 with TRBJ2-3; D perhaps matches TRBD2 (5 bases). The CDR3 covers 15 residues. The germline CDR1 and CDR2 sequences are SEHNR and FQNEAQ (reference sequence). V lost 2 bases and J lost 1, with 10 bases in between. DNA of the CDR3: TGTGCCAGCAGCTTACCCCCCGGGGGCACAGATACGCAGTATTTT. It translates to CASSLPPGGTDTQYF.

The genes are TRBV19 and TRBJ1-1; TRBD1 matches at 8 bases. V lost 8 bases and J lost 0; bases outside the gene matches: 8. Germline CDR1 is LNHDA and CDR2 is SQIVND (reference sequence). The CDR3 totals 15 residues. The CDR3 region is CASYNRGGMNTEAFF. The DNA of the CDR3 is TGTGCCAGTTACAACAGGGGGGGGATGAACACTGAAGCTTTCTTT.

This chain links TRBV7-9 with TRBJ2-1; 7 bases are a match to TRBD2. Trimming at V came to 4 bases and at J to 2 bases, leaving 11 bases not matched to a gene. Germline CDR1 SEHNR, CDR2 FQNEAQ (reference sequence). This CDR3 comprises 17 residues. The CDR3 here is CASSSASGRTTYNEQFF. DNA for the CDR3: TGTGCCAGCAGCTCCGCTAGCGGAAGAACTACCTACAATGAGCAGTTCTTC.

This rearrangement joins TRBV19 to TRBJ2-1, with 7 positions matching TRBD2. V trimming: 4 bases; J trimming: 0 bases; junction bases outside the gene matches: 9. The germline gives CDR1 LNHDA, CDR2 SQIVND (reference sequence). This CDR3 spans 17 amino acids. In DNA, the CDR3 is TGTGCCAGTAGTAAAAGTAGCGGGTGGGACTCCTACAATGAGCAGTTCTTC. Residues: CASSKSSGWDSYNEQFF.

The rearrangement joins TRBV5-5 to TRBJ2-7, with a weak D call TRBD2 (5 bases). V gave up 3 bases and J gave up 7 bases, with 17 bases separating them. CDR1 is SGHKS, CDR2 YYEKEE, per germline (reference sequence). The CDR3 has 14 residues. The chain's CDR3 is CASSSAEGWGEQYV. CDR3 bases: TGTGCCAGCAGCTCCGCTGAGGGCTGGGGAGAGCAGTACGTC.

The chain carries TRBV9 and TRBJ1-1; 8 nucleotides line up with TRBD1. J lost 3 bases, V lost 4 bases, and 5 bases had no gene match. The germline CDR1 and CDR2 sequences are SGDLS and YYNGEE. This CDR3 region has 14 residues. The CDR3: CASSPDRVDTEAFF. As DNA, the CDR3 is TGTGCCAGCAGCCCGGACAGGGTAGACACTGAAGCTTTCTTT.

The gene calls are TRBV2 and TRBJ2-7; maybe TRBD1 (6 bases). The CDR3 length is 11 residues. Germline values: CDR1 SNHLY, CDR2 FYNNEI. This CDR3 reads CASSILRQVNV. CDR3 nucleotides: TGTGCCAGCAGTATACTGAGACAGGTCAACGTC.

V and J are TRBV5-4 and TRBJ1-2, with D unclear. The CDR3 sequence is 15 residues long. The V and J ends lost 3 bases and 8 bases respectively, with 20 bases between them. Germline V gives CDR1 SGHNT, CDR2 YYREEE (reference sequence). In nucleotides, the CDR3 is TGTGCCAGCAGCTCCGAAACCTTTTCAGTTAAGGGCTACACCTTC. Translated, it gives CASSSETFSVKGYTF.

V gene TRBV5-1 combines with J gene TRBJ1-1, with 9 bases fitting TRBD1. J was trimmed by 3 bases and V by 0 bases; bases with no gene match: 6. CDR3 length: 16 residues. Per germline, CDR1 SGHRS and CDR2 YFSETQ. This CDR3 reads CASSLDRGRMDTEAFF. The CDR3 nucleotides read TGCGCCAGCAGCTTGGACAGGGGGCGTATGGACACTGAAGCTTTCTTT.

The V call is TRBV9, the J call TRBJ2-3; the D is unclear. The CDR3 totals 14 residues. Per germline, CDR1 SGDLS and CDR2 YYNGEE. Trimming stripped 1 base from V and 0 bases from J, with 6 bases between. CDR3 loop: CASSVSQSTDTQYF. CDR3 DNA sequence: TGTGCCAGCAGCGTAAGTCAGAGCACAGATACGCAGTATTTT.

The CDR3 nucleotides read TGTGCCAGCATCCCGGGACAGGTGAGGTACGAGCAGTACTTC. Its translation: CASIPGQVRYEQYF. This chain joins TRBV2 and TRBJ2-7, with TRBD1 matching 8 bases. CDR1 SNHLY and CDR2 FYNNEI come from the germline V gene. Trimming took 7 bases from V and 4 from J; bases not matched to a gene: 9. This CDR3 region has 14 residues.

The chain uses TRBV2 and TRBJ1-5, with 8 positions matching TRBD1. The CDR3 has 14 amino acids. Germline values: CDR1 SNHLY, CDR2 FYNNEI. With V trimmed by 7 bases and J by 7 bases, 9 bases remained unmatched. CDR3 sequence reads: CASKIGTGSQPQHF. CDR3 DNA sequence: TGTGCCAGCAAAATTGGGACAGGATCCCAGCCCCAGCATTTT.

The chain joins TRBV11-2 to TRBJ1-6; perhaps TRBD1 as D (5 bases). Germline V lookup: CDR1 SGHAT, CDR2 FQNNGV. V dropped 1 base and J dropped 6 bases, with 10 bases sitting between them. The CDR3 totals 15 residues. CDR3 region: CASSLAGISNSPLHF. As DNA, the CDR3 is TGTGCCAGCAGCTTAGCAGGGATTAGTAATTCACCCCTCCACTTT. The entire variable domain, with the rest obtained from reference TRBV11-2 and TRBJ1-6, is as follows: EAGVAQSPRYKIIEKRQSVAFWCNPISGHATLYWYQQILGQGPKLLIQFQNNGVVDDSQLPKDRFSAERLKGVDSTLKIQPAKLEDSAVYLCASSLAGISNSPLHFGNGTRLTVT.

The V gene is TRBV7-8, the J gene TRBJ2-5; TRBD1 matches at 7 bases. The CDR3 sequence is 13 residues long. Germline V lookup: CDR1 SGHVS, CDR2 FQNEAQ. After removal of 3 bases from V and 6 bases from J, the junction contained 4 bases not matched to a gene. The CDR3 is CASSFDRVKTQYF. The CDR3 DNA sequence: TGTGCCAGCAGCTTCGACAGGGTGAAGACCCAGTACTTC.

CDR3 residues: CASSPRGQIIYEQYF. DNA for the CDR3: TGTGCCAGCAGCCCCAGGGGGCAGATAATATACGAGCAGTACTTC. The chain combines TRBV11-1 with TRBJ2-7; 8 bases match TRBD1. V dropped 5 bases and J dropped 4; count of bases not matched to a gene: 10. Germline values: CDR1 SGHAT, CDR2 FQDESV (reference sequence). The CDR3 spans 15 residues.

This clone showed up just once. The CDR3 is CASSLDRGQGGYTF. For the CDR3, the DNA is TGTGCCAGCAGCCTGGACAGGGGGCAAGGTGGCTACACCTTC. V gene TRBV7-6 combines with J gene TRBJ1-2, with 11 bases matching TRBD1. From germline, CDR1 is SGHVS and CDR2 FNYEAQ. The CDR3 is 14 amino acids. The V segment lost 5 bases and the J segment 7 bases; nucleotides outside the gene matches: 6.

This clone has a single count. The chain carries TRBV9 and TRBJ2-7; 10 nucleotides align to TRBD2. The length of the CDR3 is 16 residues. The V and J ends lost 2 bases and 5 bases, in that order; junction bases with no gene match: 10. CDR1 is SGDLS, CDR2 YYNGEE, per germline. CDR3 in amino acids: CASSVDTSGVVNEQYF. CDR3 in DNA: TGTGCCAGCAGCGTCGATACTAGCGGGGTAGTCAACGAGCAGTACTTC. Variable domain in full (rest from reference TRBV9 and TRBJ2-7): DSGVTQTPKHLITATGQRVTLRCSPRSGDLSVYWYQQSLDQGLQFLIQYYNGEERAKGNILERFSAQQFPDLHSELNLSSLELGDSALYFCASSVDTSGVVNEQYFGPGTRLTVT.

The genes are TRBV2 and TRBJ2-5; TRBD1 is a possible D gene (6 bases). Per germline, CDR1 SNHLY and CDR2 FYNNEI. The CDR3 extends over 16 amino acids. V lost 5 bases and J lost 1, with 17 bases in between. This CDR3 reads CASSFRQARPQETQYF. The CDR3, as DNA: TGTGCCAGCAGTTTCCGACAGGCGAGGCCCCAAGAGACCCAGTACTTC.

The chain uses TRBV4-1 and TRBJ2-3; 10 bases match TRBD2. After removal of 0 bases from V and 1 base from J, the junction contained 1 base not matched to a gene. There are 16 residues in the CDR3. CDR1 is MGHRA, CDR2 YSYEKL, per germline. The CDR3 spells CASSQDLAGGTDTQYF. Written as DNA, the CDR3 is TGCGCCAGCAGCCAAGATCTAGCGGGAGGCACAGATACGCAGTATTTT.

The V gene is TRBV5-1, the J gene TRBJ1-4; 8 nucleotides agree with TRBD1. The CDR3 is made up of 16 amino acids. The V segment lost 4 bases and the J segment 4 bases; nucleotides outside the gene matches: 9. Germline-derived CDR1 and CDR2 are SGHRS and YFSETQ. CDR3 DNA: TGCGCCAGCAGCCGAACAGGGGGGGCGGTTAATGAAAAACTGTTTTTT. This encodes CASSRTGGAVNEKLFF.